This TCR beta chain was recovered during a study of blood T cell repertoires in COVID-19. Across the study: Sites across the United States, Italy and Spain contributed samples from acute and convalescent COVID-19. T cells, B-cell-depleted T cells, or PBMCs provided the cDNA or gDNA that served as material.

The CDR3 covers 14 residues. Per germline, CDR1 SGHTA and CDR2 FQGTGA. The ends lost 2 bases at V and 8 bases at J; junction bases unmatched: 8. Source study methods: Estimation of nucleated cell counts was performed using reference gene primer amplification. The table came from immunoSEQ multiplex PCR; TCRdb's copy has only in-frame clones and leaves some out. For V, J and clone size, that table is used; D and trimming come from the DNA. The data show about 91,000 clones, 70% to 85% seen once. The source material was peripheral blood. The source of this sequence is a man aged 65 to 79 with acute or convalescent COVID-19. The J gene is TRBJ1-2, the V gene TRBV7-3; TRBD1 aligns across 7 bases. The CDR3 region is CASSLGNRDSGYTF. CDR3 sequence (DNA): TGTGCCAGCAGCTTAGGTAACCGGGACAGCGGCTACACCTTC.